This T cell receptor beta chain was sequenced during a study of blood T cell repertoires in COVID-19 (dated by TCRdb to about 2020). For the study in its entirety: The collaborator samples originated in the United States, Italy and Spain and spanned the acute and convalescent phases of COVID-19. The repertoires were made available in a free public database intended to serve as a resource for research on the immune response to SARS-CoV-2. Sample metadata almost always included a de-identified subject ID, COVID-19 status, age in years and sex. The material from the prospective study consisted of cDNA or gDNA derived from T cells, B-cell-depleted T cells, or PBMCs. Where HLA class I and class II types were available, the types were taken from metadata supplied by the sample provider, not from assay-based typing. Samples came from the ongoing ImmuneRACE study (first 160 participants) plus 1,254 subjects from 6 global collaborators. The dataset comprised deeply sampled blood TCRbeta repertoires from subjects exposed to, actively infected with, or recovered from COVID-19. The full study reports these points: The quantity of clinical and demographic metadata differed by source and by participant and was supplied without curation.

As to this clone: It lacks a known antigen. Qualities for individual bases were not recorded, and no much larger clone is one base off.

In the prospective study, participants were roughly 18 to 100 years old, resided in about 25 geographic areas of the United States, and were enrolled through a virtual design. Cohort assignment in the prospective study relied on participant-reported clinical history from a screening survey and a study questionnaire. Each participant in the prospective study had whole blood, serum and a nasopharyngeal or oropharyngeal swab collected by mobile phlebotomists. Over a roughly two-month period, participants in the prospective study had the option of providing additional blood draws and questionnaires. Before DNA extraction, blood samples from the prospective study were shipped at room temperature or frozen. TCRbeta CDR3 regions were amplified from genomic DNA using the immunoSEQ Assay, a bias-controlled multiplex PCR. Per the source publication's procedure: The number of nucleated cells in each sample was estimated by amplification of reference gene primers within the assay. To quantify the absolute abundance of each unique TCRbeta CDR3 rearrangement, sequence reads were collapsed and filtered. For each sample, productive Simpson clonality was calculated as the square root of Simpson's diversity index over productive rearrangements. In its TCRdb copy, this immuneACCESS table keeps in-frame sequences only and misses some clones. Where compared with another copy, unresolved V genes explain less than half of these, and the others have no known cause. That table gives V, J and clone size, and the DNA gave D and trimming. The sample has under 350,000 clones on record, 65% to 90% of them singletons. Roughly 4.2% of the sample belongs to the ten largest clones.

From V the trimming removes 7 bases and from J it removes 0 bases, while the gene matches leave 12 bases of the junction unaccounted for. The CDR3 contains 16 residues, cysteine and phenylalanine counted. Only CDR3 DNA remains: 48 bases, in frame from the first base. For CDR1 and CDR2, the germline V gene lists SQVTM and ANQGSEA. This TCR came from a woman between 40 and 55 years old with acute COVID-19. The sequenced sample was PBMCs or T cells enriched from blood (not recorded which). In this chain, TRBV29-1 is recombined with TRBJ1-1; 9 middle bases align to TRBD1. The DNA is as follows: TGCAGCGATTCCGCGGACAGGGGAAGGATGAACACTGAAGCTTTCTTT. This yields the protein CSDSADRGRMNTEAFF.